This is a list of T cell receptor beta chains from one sample in a study of blood T cell repertoires in COVID-19. Measured with immunoSEQ multiplex PCR; TCRdb has only the in-frame clones, and not every one. This sample has 250,000 or so clones, with about 90% found just once. Sequenced sample: peripheral blood. The receptors shown here come from a woman in her sixties or seventies with acute or convalescent COVID-19. Each CDR3 is given with its conserved first and last residue. A D gene is named only where the DNA matches it firmly. A clone size is listed for some rows: how often the clone was seen (once, few, many), or a class if it is expanded.

NA TRBJ2-7 TRBV6-5 NA TGTGCCAGCAGTTACTCGCCGGGACTCGCTTACGAGCAGTACTTC CASSYSPGLAYEQYF
TRBD1 TRBJ1-3 TRBV5-1 once TGCGCCAGCAGCACCGGGACAGGGTGGGGAAACACCATATATTTT CASSTGTGWGNTIYF
TRBD1 TRBJ2-6 TRBV5-1 NA TGCGCCAGCAGGTCTGGACAGGGCTTCTCTGGGGCCAACGTCCTGACTTTC CASRSGQGFSGANVLTF
NA TRBJ1-1 TRBV5-1 NA TGCGCCAGCAGCTTGGGGCCGGAGGCCCTGAACACTGAAGCTTTCTTT CASSLGPEALNTEAFF
TRBD2 TRBJ2-7 TRBV15 NA TGTGCCACCAGCAGGGGGGGGGACCCCTACGAGCAGTACTTC CATSRGGDPYEQYF
TRBD1 TRBJ1-3 TRBV28 NA TGTGCCAGCAGTTCCACCGGGACAGGGGAGCGGGGTGGATACACCATATATTTT CASSSTGTGERGGYTIYF
NA TRBJ2-2 TRBV11-2 NA TGTGCCAGCAGCTCCCTAGGTGTAGTGAACACCGGGGAGCTGTTTTTT CASSSLGVVNTGELFF
TRBD1 TRBJ2-7 TRBV6-5 NA TGTGCCAGCCTTCCCGGGACAGGGGTGTCCTACGAGCAGTACTTC CASLPGTGVSYEQYF
NA TRBJ1-4 TRBV19 NA TGTGCCAGTAAGGTGGAGTGGGCTAATGAAAAACTGTTTTTT CASKVEWANEKLFF
NA TRBJ2-5 TRBV5-1 NA TGCGCCAGCGGTTTAGGGGCGGTACAAGAGACCCAGTACTTC CASGLGAVQETQYF
TRBD1 TRBJ1-1 TRBV9 NA TGTGCCAGCAGCCGGGGACAGGGAAAGGACACTGAAGCTTTCTTT CASSRGQGKDTEAFF
NA TRBJ2-3 TRBV3-1/TRBV3-2 NA TGTGCCAGCCGCATAAGGGGGAGTGGAGATACGCAGTATTTT CASRIRGSGDTQYF
NA TRBJ2-6 TRBV6-2/TRBV6-3 NA TGTGCCAGCAGCCCGCGACGTTCCCGGCAGGTTGGCTCTGGGGCCAACGTCCTGACTTTC CASSPRRSRQVGSGANVLTF
NA TRBJ1-1 TRBV21-1 NA TGTGCCAGCAACAGTGCTCATCAGGAGACAGGGGATATTGTAGTGGGCAACACTGAAGCTTTCTTT CASNSAHQETGDIVVGNTEAFF
NA TRBJ1-2 TRBV7-9 NA TGTGCCAGCAGCCGGGACACTAACTATGGCTACACCTTC CASSRDTNYGYTF
TRBD1 TRBJ2-1 TRBV7-2 NA TGTGCCAGCAGCCCCACGACAGGGCACAATGAGCAGTTCTTC CASSPTTGHNEQFF
TRBD1 TRBJ2-6 TRBV3-1/TRBV3-2 NA TGTGCCAGCAGAACAGGGGGCGCCTCTGGGGCCAACGTCCTGACTTTC CASRTGGASGANVLTF
NA TRBJ1-3 TRBV9 NA TGTGCCAGCAGCGTAGGAGAGGGCCCAGGAAACACCATATATTTT CASSVGEGPGNTIYF
NA TRBJ1-2 TRBV18 NA TGTGCCAGCTCATCGACCATAATGACTATTTCCTATGGCTACACCTTC CASSSTIMTISYGYTF
NA TRBJ1-1 TRBV6-9 NA TGTGCCAGCAGTTTTCCGGAGCGGGAAGGGGGGGATTTGAACACTGAAGCTTTCTTT CASSFPEREGGDLNTEAFF
TRBD1 TRBJ1-4 TRBV7-9 once TGTGCCAGCAGCTGGGGACAGGGAAATGAAAAACTGTTTTTT CASSWGQGNEKLFF
TRBD1 TRBJ2-7 TRBV4-1 NA TGCGCCAGCAGCCCACCGGGACAGAGGCCCTACGAGCAGTACTTC CASSPPGQRPYEQYF
NA TRBJ2-5 TRBV19 NA TGTGCCAGTAGCGGACACGGCGAAGGTACCCAGTACTTC CASSGHGEGTQYF
TRBD2 TRBJ2-3 TRBV5-1 NA TGCGCCAGCAGCTTGGTTGGGCTAGCGGGAGGGCGGAGAGATACGCAGTATTTT CASSLVGLAGGRRDTQYF
NA TRBJ2-7 TRBV19 NA TGTGCCAGTAAGGAAAGGGGAAGAGGCGAGCAGTACTTC CASKERGRGEQYF
TRBD1 TRBJ1-6 TRBV6-2/TRBV6-3 NA TGTGCCAGCAGTTTTAGAGACAGGGGAAATTCACCCCTCCACTTT CASSFRDRGNSPLHF
NA TRBJ2-7 TRBV30 NA TGTGCCTGGAGTCTACAGGGTGGCGAGCAGTACTTC CAWSLQGGEQYF
TRBD1 TRBJ1-5 TRBV28 NA TGTGCCAGCAGCTGGGACAGGGGGCGCTTTCAGCCCCAGCATTTT CASSWDRGRFQPQHF
NA TRBJ2-5 TRBV30 NA TGTGCCTGGAGTGTACTTGCCGGGAGCTACGAGACCCAGTACTTC CAWSVLAGSYETQYF
NA TRBJ1-1 TRBV30 NA TGTGCCTGGAGCCTACAGGTGAACACTGAAGCTTTCTTT CAWSLQVNTEAFF
NA TRBJ1-3 TRBV7-2 NA TGTGCCAGCAGCTTGACAGTTGACTCTGGAAACACCATATATTTT CASSLTVDSGNTIYF
NA TRBJ2-2 TRBV24-1 NA TGTGCCACACTTCTCCGGGGTCCCGGGGAGCTGTTTTTT CATLLRGPGELFF
NA TRBJ2-5 TRBV7-6 NA TGTGCCAGCAGCTTAGGGGTAGGAGGTCAGAAACAAGAGACCCAGTACTTC CASSLGVGGQKQETQYF